The 13 T cell receptor beta chains presented below share a single source sample, sequenced in a study of shared clonotypes between healthy human individuals. Profiled with immunoSEQ multiplex PCR; TCRdb holds only in-frame clones, not every one. The sample holds around 1.4 million clones, 97% to 99% seen once. The sequenced sample was naive CD4+ T cells sorted from blood. This sample's subset: CD45RA+ positively selected. The receptors were sampled from a man aged 30 to 39 in good health.

V gene TRBV7-2 combines with J gene TRBJ1-4, with a possible D match to TRBD1 (6 bases). Between the trimmed V and J ends, which lost 0 bases and 8 bases, there was a span of 16 bases. The CDR3 is 16 amino acids. Per germline, CDR1 SGHTA and CDR2 FQGNSA. The CDR3 protein is CASSLAPPGGGEKLFF. The CDR3 nucleotides are TGTGCCAGCAGCTTAGCGCCTCCAGGCGGGGGCGAAAAACTGTTTTTT.

Regarding this clone: The sample holds other DNA sequences that translate to the same CDR3. The genes are TRBV5-5 and TRBJ2-7; TRBD1 matches 10 bases. The V gene's germline CDR1 is SGHKS and CDR2 YYEKEE (reference sequence). V lost 5 bases, J lost 3 bases, and 8 bases stayed unmatched. The CDR3 sequence is 15 residues long. CDR3 coding DNA: TGTGCCAGCAGTTCAACCGGGACAGGGGTCTACGAGCAGTACTTC. As protein: CASSSTGTGVYEQYF. The whole variable domain, remainder taken from reference TRBV5-5 and TRBJ2-7, is DAGVTQSPTHLIKTRGQQVTLRCSPISGHKSVSWYQQVLGQGPQFIFQYYEKEERGRGNFPDRFSARQFPNYSSELNVNALLLGDSALYLCASSSTGTGVYEQYFGPGTRLTVT.

The gene calls are TRBV2 and TRBJ1-1; no clear D gene. Trimming took off 1 base at V and 4 bases at J, with 13 bases between the two ends. This CDR3 is built from 15 residues. CDR1 is SNHLY and CDR2 is FYNNEI in the germline V gene. The CDR3 is CASSEEAGSSTEAFF. The CDR3 bases are TGTGCCAGCAGTGAAGAGGCAGGAAGCAGCACTGAAGCTTTCTTT.

The chain is built from TRBV5-1 and TRBJ1-4; 10 bases map to TRBD1. The V gene's germline CDR1 is SGHRS and CDR2 YFSETQ. Losses at the gene ends were 0 bases for V and 7 bases for J; bases not matched to a gene: 6. This CDR3 has 16 amino acids. CDR3 DNA: TGCGCCAGCAGCTTGGCCTTGGGACAGGGGATTGAAAAACTGTTTTTT. This gives the protein CASSLALGQGIEKLFF.

With respect to this clone: Other DNA sequences in this specimen translate into the identical CDR3. This chain links TRBV9 with TRBJ2-3, with D hard to call. V lost 0 bases and J 0 bases, leaving 5 bases between the germline ends. The CDR3 has 14 residues. The V gene's germline CDR1 is SGDLS and CDR2 YYNGEE. The CDR3 sequence is CASSVVDSTDTQYF. CDR3 DNA: TGTGCCAGCAGCGTAGTTGATAGCACAGATACGCAGTATTTT.

The rearrangement joins TRBV7-9 to TRBJ2-7, with D perhaps TRBD2 (6 bases). Trimming shortened V by 3 bases and J by 4 bases, and 10 bases separated the two germline ends. Germline V gene data show CDR1 as SEHNR and CDR2 as FQNEAQ (reference sequence). The CDR3 extends over 13 amino acids. CDR3 bases: TGTGCCAGCAGCTTTTCCGGAGGGTACGAGCAGTACTTC. Its translation: CASSFSGGYEQYF.

The chain uses TRBV7-8 and TRBJ2-7; D gene unclear. V lost 5 bases and J 3 bases, leaving 5 bases between the germline ends. Germline assignment: CDR1 SGHVS and CDR2 FQNEAQ. This CDR3 has 11 amino acids. The CDR3: CASSINYEQYF. CDR3 DNA sequence: TGTGCCAGCAGCATCAACTACGAGCAGTACTTC. The full variable domain, its missing parts supplied by reference TRBV7-8 and TRBJ2-7, is GAGVSQSPRYKVAKRGQDVALRCDPISGHVSLFWYQQALGQGPEFLTYFQNEAQLDKSGLPSDRFFAERPEGSVSTLKIQRTQQEDSAVYLCASSINYEQYFGPGTRLTVT.

This chain joins TRBV5-1 and TRBJ2-3; 8 nucleotides align to TRBD1. Germline values: CDR1 SGHRS, CDR2 YFSETQ. The CDR3 is 16 residues long. V shed 0 bases, J shed 2 bases, and the junction held 5 bases outside the gene matches. The CDR3 spells CASSLGTGGATDTQYF. CDR3 nucleotide sequence: TGCGCCAGCAGCTTGGGAACAGGGGGAGCCACAGATACGCAGTATTTT.

The chain uses TRBV19 and TRBJ2-7, with D maybe TRBD2 (5 bases). The CDR3 totals 14 residues. CDR1 is LNHDA, CDR2 SQIVND, per germline (reference sequence). V was clipped by 0 bases and J by 7 bases, with 13 bases between them. CDR3 loop: CASSIDLASSEQYF. The CDR3 DNA reads TGTGCCAGTAGTATAGATCTGGCTAGCTCAGAGCAGTACTTC.

The rearrangement links TRBV27 to TRBJ2-2; 12 bases line up with TRBD2. Germline V lookup: CDR1 MNHEY, CDR2 SMNVEV (reference sequence). The CDR3 extends over 18 amino acids. With 5 bases clipped from V and 4 bases from J, the junction kept 11 bases outside the gene matches. DNA of the CDR3: TGTGCCAGCAGTCCCAGGACTAGCGGGAAATTAATCACCGGGGAGCTGTTTTTT. Its protein is CASSPRTSGKLITGELFF.

This clone was counted once. The chain recombines TRBV10-3 with TRBJ1-2, with D unresolved. Germline loops: CDR1 ENHRY, CDR2 SYGVKD. The CDR3 has 13 amino acids. V dropped 7 bases and J dropped 8 bases, with 17 bases sitting between them. The DNA of the CDR3 is TGTGCCATCAAGAGCGGCGGGCAAGGAGGCTACACCTTC. Translated: CAIKSGGQGGYTF.

This chain connects TRBV19 to TRBJ2-1; 8 nucleotides agree with TRBD2. Per germline, CDR1 LNHDA and CDR2 SQIVND (reference sequence). V shed 3 bases and J 6 bases; nucleotides not matched to a gene: 10. The CDR3 has 16 residues. This chain's CDR3 is CASSIQISGVRNEQFF. The CDR3 DNA is TGTGCCAGTAGTATCCAGATTAGCGGGGTGCGCAATGAGCAGTTCTTC.

V gene TRBV5-1 combines with J gene TRBJ2-1; 13 bases match TRBD2. The germline gives CDR1 SGHRS, CDR2 YFSETQ. The CDR3 totals 17 residues. The V gene end was trimmed by 4 bases and the J gene end by 6 bases; junction bases not matched to a gene: 10. For the CDR3, the DNA is TGCGCCAGCAGCAAAGGGACTAGCGGGGTTCGTAGCAATGAGCAGTTCTTC. It codes for CASSKGTSGVRSNEQFF. Looking up the rest from reference TRBV5-1 and TRBJ2-1 gives the full variable domain: KAGVTQTPRYLIKTRGQQVTLSCSPISGHRSVSWYQQTPGQGLQFLFEYFSETQRNKGNFPGRFSGRQFSNSRSEMNVSTLELGDSALYLCASSKGTSGVRSNEQFFGPGTRLTVL.